The 19 T cell receptor beta chains listed next were all sequenced from one sample in a study of blood T cells in healthy people across ages. It was with a sample-barcoded 5' primer and a J-beta primer mix that a second PCR of about 7 to 12 cycles was run. TCRdb processed the 5' RACE reads anew with MiXCR; each CDR3 protein has one entry. The sample yields around 500,000 distinct CDR3 sequences, about a quarter seen once. The data were also submitted as part of a second study, on T cells of mothers and their children.

Sequencing input: blood. All receptors come from a boy aged 2 to 10 in good health.

The chain combines TRBV7-3 with TRBJ2-2; 7 nucleotides match TRBD1. The germline gives CDR1 SGHTA, CDR2 FQGTGA. Germline trimming cut 1 base from V and 0 bases from J; bases unmatched to any gene: 5. The CDR3 contains 17 residues. CDR3 sequence (DNA): TGTGCCAGCAGCTTAAGTTTCAGGGGGACGAACACCGGGGAGCTGTTTTTT. Its translation is CASSLSFRGTNTGELFF.

Concerning this clonotype itself: Relative to the germline gene, one junction end is altered; a read error may explain this. V gene TRBV20-1 combines with J gene TRBJ1-4, with D maybe TRBD1 (6 bases). This CDR3 has 15 amino acids. CDR1 DFQATT and CDR2 SNEGSKA come from the germline V gene (reference sequence). As DNA, the CDR3 is TGCAGCGCTAGAGATGTAGGGGGTGCGGGTGAAAAACTGTTTTTT. Its protein is CSARDVGGAGEKLFF.

The chain links TRBV20-1 to TRBJ2-5; 15 bases match TRBD2. The V segment lost 5 bases and the J segment 4 bases; nucleotides outside the gene matches: 2. Germline V CDR1 and CDR2: DFQATT, SNEGSKA (reference sequence). This CDR3 has 14 amino acids. The CDR3 nucleotides are TGCAGTGCTGTGGGACTAGCGGGGGGAGAGACCCAGTACTTC. This codes for CSAVGLAGGETQYF.

This clonotype was counted between two and nine times. The chain employs TRBV10-3 and TRBJ1-3; tentatively, D is TRBD1 (5 bases). Deletions cut 7 bases from V and 5 bases from J, with 9 bases between. From germline, CDR1 is ENHRY and CDR2 SYGVKD. The CDR3 runs 12 residues. The CDR3 bases are TGTGCCATCACTGGGGACCGAAACACCATATATTTT. It yields the protein CAITGDRNTIYF.

Remarks on this clonotype: Germline is not matched at one junction end, which may reflect a read error. The chain is built from TRBV7-9 and TRBJ2-2; 10 bases agree with TRBD2. The CDR3 has 16 residues. Germline loops: CDR1 SEHNR, CDR2 FQNEAQ (reference sequence). The CDR3, as DNA: TGCGCCAGCAGCCGTATCTTGGGACTAGCGACCGGGGAGCTGTTTTTT. Residues: CASSRILGLATGELFF.

The V call is TRBV12-5, the J call TRBJ1-5; D might be TRBD1 (5 bases). The V end lost 2 bases, the J end lost 4 bases, and 12 bases lay between the germline ends. This CDR3 region has 15 residues. CDR1 and CDR2 from the germline V gene are LGHNT and FRNRAP. The CDR3 sequence: CASGLWDGGNQPQHF. The DNA for the CDR3 is TGTGCTAGTGGTTTGTGGGATGGGGGGAATCAGCCCCAGCATTTT.

The chain combines TRBV3-1 with TRBJ1-2, with unresolved D. The V and J ends lost 1 base and 6 bases respectively, with 9 bases between them. Looked up from germline, CDR1 is LGHDT and CDR2 is YNNKEL (reference sequence). The CDR3 contains 13 residues. The chain's CDR3 is CASSQGRFDGYTF. The CDR3 bases are TGTGCCAGCAGCCAAGGCAGGTTCGATGGCTACACCTTC.

This chain connects TRBV3-1 to TRBJ1-6; no firm D call. The V gene lost 1 base and the J gene lost 8 bases, with 12 bases spanning the gap. CDR1 is LGHDT, CDR2 YNNKEL, per germline (reference sequence). This CDR3 has 15 residues. DNA for the CDR3: TGTGCCAGCAGCCAAGGCCAGGCGGATTATTCACCCCTCCACTTT. This translates into CASSQGQADYSPLHF.

This clonotype was observed a handful of times. The CDR3: CASSPFTRYEQYF. CDR3 nucleotides: TGTGCCAGCAGTCCCTTCACCCGATACGAGCAGTACTTC. The chain carries TRBV6-6 and TRBJ2-7; D is ambiguous. CDR3 length: 13 amino acids. Trimming removed 5 bases at V and 4 bases at J, with 12 bases between. Per germline, CDR1 MNHNY and CDR2 SVGAGI (reference sequence).

This chain joins TRBV6-6 and TRBJ1-1; tentatively, D is TRBD1 (5 bases). Trimming shortened V by 7 bases and J by 4 bases, and 7 bases separated the two germline ends. The length of the CDR3 is 11 residues. Germline V gene data show CDR1 as MNHNY and CDR2 as SVGAGI (reference sequence). CDR3 nucleotides: TGTGCCAGCACCAGGGTCACTGAAGCTTTCTTT. Protein sequence: CASTRVTEAFF.

The V gene is TRBV2, the J gene TRBJ1-6; TRBD1 is a possible D gene (6 bases). Germline V gene lookup returns CDR1 SNHLY and CDR2 FYNNEI. CDR3 size: 14 residues. V was clipped by 1 base and J by 9 bases, with 10 bases between them. CDR3 in DNA: TGTGCCAGCAGTGAAGACAGGGAAAGTTCACCCCTCCACTTT. Translation gives CASSEDRESSPLHF.

The V call is TRBV6-5, the J call TRBJ2-4; no clear D gene. There are 18 residues in the CDR3. The V end was cut by 3 bases, the J end by 0 bases, with 18 bases between. In germline, CDR1 is MNHEY, CDR2 SVGAGI. CDR3 nucleotides: TGTGCCAGCAGTTATTCTCCGACAAGGCCTCTAGCCAAAAACATTCAGTACTTC. It encodes CASSYSPTRPLAKNIQYF.

This chain links TRBV5-1 with TRBJ2-3, with a possible D match to TRBD2 (6 bases). Germline V CDR1 and CDR2: SGHRS, YFSETQ. V lost 0 bases to trimming and J lost 4 bases, with 15 bases between them. This CDR3 has 16 residues. CDR3 sequence: CASSLALGGMPDTQYF. DNA for the CDR3: TGCGCCAGCAGCTTGGCCTTGGGGGGAATGCCAGATACGCAGTATTTT.

This clonotype was seen only a few times. This chain links TRBV7-2 with TRBJ1-6; 7 nucleotides align to TRBD1. The germline CDR1 and CDR2 sequences are SGHTA and FQGNSA. V gave up 5 bases and J gave up 9 bases; unmatched junction bases: 10. The length of the CDR3 is 15 residues. In DNA, the CDR3 is TGTGCCAGCAGCCGGGGACAGCGGGGAAGTTCACCCCTCCACTTT. Its translation: CASSRGQRGSSPLHF. The complete variable domain, with remaining parts taken from reference TRBV7-2 and TRBJ1-6, reads GAGVSQSPSNKVTEKGKDVELRCDPISGHTALYWYRQSLGQGLEFLIYFQGNSAPDKSGLPSDRFSAERTGGSVSTLTIQRTQQEDSAVYLCASSRGQRGSSPLHFGNGTRLTVT.

This clonotype was observed a few times. The chain employs TRBV2 and TRBJ2-3, with no clear D. This CDR3 contains 14 residues. The V end was cut by 6 bases, the J end by 3 bases, with 13 bases between. CDR1 SNHLY and CDR2 FYNNEI come from the germline V gene. The CDR3 spells CASRKVAWTDTQYF. For the CDR3, the DNA is TGTGCCAGCAGGAAGGTAGCTTGGACAGATACGCAGTATTTT.

The V call is TRBV6-1, the J call TRBJ2-1; 14 nucleotides align to TRBD2. The end of the DNA fits TRBJ2-5 better, so the J call may be wrong. This CDR3 comprises 16 residues. From germline, CDR1 is MNHNS and CDR2 SASEGT. In DNA, the CDR3 is TGTGCCAGCGGAGGGGGACTAGCGGGAGATGGGGAGACCCAGTACTTC. It translates to CASGGGLAGDGETQYF.

This clonotype was seen many times. The CDR3 loop is CSVDSTINEQFF. DNA for the CDR3: TGCAGCGTTGATAGTACCATCAATGAGCAGTTCTTC. This chain joins TRBV29-1 and TRBJ2-1; D is unresolved. The V gene lost 3 bases and the J gene lost 6 bases, with 9 bases spanning the gap. The CDR3 runs 12 residues. CDR1 is SQVTM, CDR2 ANQGSEA, per germline.

The sample holds a few counts of this clonotype. This chain connects TRBV7-9 to TRBJ2-2; D gene ambiguous. The CDR3 is made up of 16 amino acids. Germline CDR1 and CDR2: SEHNR and FQNEAQ (reference sequence). Trimming pared 3 bases from V and 5 bases from J, leaving 16 bases between. The CDR3 region has the DNA TGTGCCAGCAGCTTTGGCTCCTCCGGGCGGACCGGGGAGCTGTTTTTT. Translated: CASSFGSSGRTGELFF. Variable domain in full (rest from reference TRBV7-9 and TRBJ2-2): DTGVSQNPRHKITKRGQNVTFRCDPISEHNRLYWYRQTLGQGPEFLTYFQNEAQLEKSRLLSDRFSAERPKGSFSTLEIQRTEQGDSAMYLCASSFGSSGRTGELFFGEGSRLTVL.

CDR3: CASSSGWGAPNSPLHF. CDR3 sequence (DNA): TGTGCCAGCAGCTCGGGGTGGGGGGCGCCTAATTCACCCCTCCACTTT. The chain joins TRBV7-9 to TRBJ1-6; TRBD1 might be the D (6 bases). The CDR3 covers 16 residues. CDR1 and CDR2 (germline): SEHNR, FQNEAQ (reference sequence). Trimming shortened V by 4 bases and J by 6 bases, and 16 bases separated the two germline ends.